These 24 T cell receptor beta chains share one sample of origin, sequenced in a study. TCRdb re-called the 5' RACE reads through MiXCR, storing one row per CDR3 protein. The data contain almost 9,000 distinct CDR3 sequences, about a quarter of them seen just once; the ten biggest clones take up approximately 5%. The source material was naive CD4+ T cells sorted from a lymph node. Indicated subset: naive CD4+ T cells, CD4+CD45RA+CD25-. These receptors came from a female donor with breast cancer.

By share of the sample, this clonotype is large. The CDR3 coding sequence is TGTGCCAGCAGTTACTCGATGAAAAACTATGGCTACACCTTC. As protein: CASSYSMKNYGYTF. This sequence joins TRBV6-5 and TRBJ1-2; D remains unclear. This CDR3 is 14 amino acids long. Germline CDR1 and CDR2: MNHEY and SVGAGI. V lost 0 bases, J lost 2 bases, and 7 bases lay in between.

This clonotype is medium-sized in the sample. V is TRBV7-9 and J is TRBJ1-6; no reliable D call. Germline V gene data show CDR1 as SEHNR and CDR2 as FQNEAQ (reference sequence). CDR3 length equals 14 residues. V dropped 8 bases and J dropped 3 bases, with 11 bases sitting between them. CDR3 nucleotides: TGTGCCAGCTCCAGGAGCAGCTATAATTCACCCCTCCACTTT. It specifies CASSRSSYNSPLHF.

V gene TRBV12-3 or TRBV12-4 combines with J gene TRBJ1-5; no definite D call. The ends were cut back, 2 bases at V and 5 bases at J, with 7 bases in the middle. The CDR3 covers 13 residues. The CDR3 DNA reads TGTGCCAGCAGTTTAATGAGGGATCAGCCCCAGCATTTT. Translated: CASSLMRDQPQHF.

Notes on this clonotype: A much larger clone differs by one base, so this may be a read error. For the CDR3, the DNA is TGTGCCGGCAGCTTAGTTTACTCTGCGGGAGAGCTTGGTACGCAGTATTTT. Translated: CAGSLVYSAGELGTQYF. The V call is TRBV11-2, the J call TRBJ2-3; 7 bases align to TRBD2. CDR3 length equals 17 residues. Germline values: CDR1 SGHAT, CDR2 FQNNGV.

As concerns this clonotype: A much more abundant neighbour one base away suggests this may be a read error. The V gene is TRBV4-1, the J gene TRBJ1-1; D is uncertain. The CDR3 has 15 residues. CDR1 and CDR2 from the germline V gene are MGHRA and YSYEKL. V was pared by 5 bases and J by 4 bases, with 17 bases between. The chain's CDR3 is CASSGRTTASTEAFF. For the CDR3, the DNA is TGCGCCAGCAGCGGCCGAACCACAGCGAGCACTGAAGCTTTCTTT.

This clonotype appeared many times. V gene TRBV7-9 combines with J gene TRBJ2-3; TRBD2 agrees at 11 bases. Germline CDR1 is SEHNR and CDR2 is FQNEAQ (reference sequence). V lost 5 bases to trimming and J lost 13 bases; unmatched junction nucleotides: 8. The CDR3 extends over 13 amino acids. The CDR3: CASSVATSGKEYF. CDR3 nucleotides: TGTGCCAGCAGCGTCGCGACTAGCGGGAAGGAGTATTTT.

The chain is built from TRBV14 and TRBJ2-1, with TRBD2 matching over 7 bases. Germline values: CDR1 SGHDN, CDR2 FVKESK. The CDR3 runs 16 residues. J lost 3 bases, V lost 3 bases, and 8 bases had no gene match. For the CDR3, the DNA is TGTGCCAGCAGCCAGGGTAGCGGGCCCTACTACAATGAGCAGTTCTTC. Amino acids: CASSQGSGPYYNEQFF.

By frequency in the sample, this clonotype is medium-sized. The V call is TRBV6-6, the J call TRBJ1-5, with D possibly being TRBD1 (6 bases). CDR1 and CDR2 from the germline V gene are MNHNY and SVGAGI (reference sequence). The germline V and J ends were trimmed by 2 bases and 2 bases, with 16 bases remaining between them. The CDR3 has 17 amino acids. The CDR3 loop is CASSYLNTGTRNQPQHF. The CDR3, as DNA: TGTGCCAGCAGTTACCTCAACACAGGGACTCGCAATCAGCCCCAGCATTTT.

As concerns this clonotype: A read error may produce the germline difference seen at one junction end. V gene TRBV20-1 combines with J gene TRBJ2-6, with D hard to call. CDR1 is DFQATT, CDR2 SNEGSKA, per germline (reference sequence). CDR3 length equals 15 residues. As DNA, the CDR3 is TGCAGTGCTAGATCCAAGGGCTCTCGGGCAAACGTCCTGACTTTC. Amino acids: CSARSKGSRANVLTF.

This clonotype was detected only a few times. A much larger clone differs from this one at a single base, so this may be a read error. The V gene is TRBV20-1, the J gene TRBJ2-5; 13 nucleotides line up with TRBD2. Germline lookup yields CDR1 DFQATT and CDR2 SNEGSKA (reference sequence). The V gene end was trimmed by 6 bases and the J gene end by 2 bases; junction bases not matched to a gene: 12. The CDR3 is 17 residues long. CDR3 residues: CSARLAGGPVYQETQYF. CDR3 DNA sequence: TGCAGTGCAAGACTAGCGGGAGGCCCCGTGTATCAAGAGACCCAGTACTTC.

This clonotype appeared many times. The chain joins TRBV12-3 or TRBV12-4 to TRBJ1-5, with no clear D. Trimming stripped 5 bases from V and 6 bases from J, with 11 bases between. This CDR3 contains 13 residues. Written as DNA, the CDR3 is TGTGCCAGCAGTGCGGTGGTCGGTCAGCCCCAGCATTTT. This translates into CASSAVVGQPQHF.

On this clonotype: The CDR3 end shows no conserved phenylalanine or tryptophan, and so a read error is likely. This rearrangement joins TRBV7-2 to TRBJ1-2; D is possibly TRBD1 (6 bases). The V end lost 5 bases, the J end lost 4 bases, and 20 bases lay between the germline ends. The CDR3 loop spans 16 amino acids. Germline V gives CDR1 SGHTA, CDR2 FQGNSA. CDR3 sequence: CASSPRTAQRAYGYTS. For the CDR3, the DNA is TGTGCCAGCAGCCCCCGGACAGCGCAGAGGGCCTATGGCTACACCTCC.

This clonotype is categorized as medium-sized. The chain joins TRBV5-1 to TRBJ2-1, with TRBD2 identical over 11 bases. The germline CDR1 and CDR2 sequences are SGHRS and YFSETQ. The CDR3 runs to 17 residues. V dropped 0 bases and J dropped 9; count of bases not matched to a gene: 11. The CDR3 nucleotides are TGCGCCAGCAGCTTGGATCCCCTAGCGGGAGGCGTCAGTGAGCAGTTCTTC. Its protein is CASSLDPLAGGVSEQFF.

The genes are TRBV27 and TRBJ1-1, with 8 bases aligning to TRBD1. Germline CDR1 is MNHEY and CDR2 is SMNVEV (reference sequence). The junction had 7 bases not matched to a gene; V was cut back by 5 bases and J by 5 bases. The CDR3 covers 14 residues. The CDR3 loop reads CASSRKTGVTEAFF. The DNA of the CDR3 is TGTGCCAGCAGTCGAAAGACAGGGGTAACTGAAGCTTTCTTT.

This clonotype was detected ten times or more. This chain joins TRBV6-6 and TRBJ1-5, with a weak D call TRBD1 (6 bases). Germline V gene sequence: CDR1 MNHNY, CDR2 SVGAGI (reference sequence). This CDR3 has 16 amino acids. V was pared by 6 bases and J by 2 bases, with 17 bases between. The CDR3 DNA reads TGTGCCAGCAGGTCCCTCCAGGGGTTGGGCAATCAGCCCCAGCATTTT. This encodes CASRSLQGLGNQPQHF.

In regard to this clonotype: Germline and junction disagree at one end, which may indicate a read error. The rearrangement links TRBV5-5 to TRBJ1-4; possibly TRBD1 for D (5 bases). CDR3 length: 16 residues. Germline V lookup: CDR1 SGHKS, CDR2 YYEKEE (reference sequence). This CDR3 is CASTSFGTEGGERLFF. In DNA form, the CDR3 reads TGTGCCAGCACCTCATTCGGGACGGAAGGTGGTGAAAGACTGTTTTTT.

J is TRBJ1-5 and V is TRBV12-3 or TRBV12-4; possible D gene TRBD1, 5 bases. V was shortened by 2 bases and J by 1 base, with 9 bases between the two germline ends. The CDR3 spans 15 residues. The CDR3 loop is CASSLWGRSNQPQHF. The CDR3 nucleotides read TGTGCCAGCAGTTTATGGGGGAGGAGCAATCAGCCCCAGCATTTT.

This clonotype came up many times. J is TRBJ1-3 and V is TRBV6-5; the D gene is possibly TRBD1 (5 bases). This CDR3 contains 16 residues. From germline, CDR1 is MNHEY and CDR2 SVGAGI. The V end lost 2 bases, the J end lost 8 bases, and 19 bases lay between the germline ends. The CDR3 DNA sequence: TGTGCCAGCAGTTACAAGGCAGGGAGTGTAGTGGACACCATATATTTT. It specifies CASSYKAGSVVDTIYF.

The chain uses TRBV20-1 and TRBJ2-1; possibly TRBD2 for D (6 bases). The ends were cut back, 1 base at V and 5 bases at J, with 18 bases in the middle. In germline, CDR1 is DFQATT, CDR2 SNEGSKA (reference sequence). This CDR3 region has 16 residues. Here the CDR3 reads CSARGSGKGWHNEQFF. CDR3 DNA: TGCAGTGCTAGAGGTAGCGGAAAGGGTTGGCACAATGAGCAGTTCTTC.

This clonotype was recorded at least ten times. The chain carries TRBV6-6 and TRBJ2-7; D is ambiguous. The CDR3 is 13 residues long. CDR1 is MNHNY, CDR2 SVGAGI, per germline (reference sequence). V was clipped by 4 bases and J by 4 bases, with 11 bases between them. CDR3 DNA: TGTGCCAGCAGTTCCGGCGGAAGATACGAGCAGTACTTC. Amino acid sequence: CASSSGGRYEQYF.

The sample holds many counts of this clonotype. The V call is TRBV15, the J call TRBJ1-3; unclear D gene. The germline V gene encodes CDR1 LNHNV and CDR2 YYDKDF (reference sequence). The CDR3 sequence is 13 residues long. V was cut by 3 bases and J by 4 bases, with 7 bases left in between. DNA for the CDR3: TGTGCCACCAGCAGCGAACAGGGAAACACCATATATTTT. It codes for CATSSEQGNTIYF. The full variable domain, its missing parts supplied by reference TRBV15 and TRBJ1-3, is DAMVIQNPRYQVTQFGKPVTLSCSQTLNHNVMYWYQQKSSQAPKLLFHYYDKDFNNEADTPDNFQSRRPNTSFCFLDIRSPGLGDTAMYLCATSSEQGNTIYFGEGSWLTVV.

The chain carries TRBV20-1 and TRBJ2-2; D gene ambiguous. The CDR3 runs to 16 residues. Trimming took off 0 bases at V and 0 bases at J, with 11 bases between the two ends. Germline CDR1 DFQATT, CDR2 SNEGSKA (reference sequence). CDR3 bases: TGCAGTGCTAGAGATCCCGCGGCCGCGAACACCGGGGAGCTGTTTTTT. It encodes CSARDPAAANTGELFF.

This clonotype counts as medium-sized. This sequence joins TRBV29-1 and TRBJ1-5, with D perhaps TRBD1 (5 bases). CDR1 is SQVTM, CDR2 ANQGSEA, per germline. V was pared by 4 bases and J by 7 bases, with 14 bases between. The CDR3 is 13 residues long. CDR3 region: CSVVGAPGQPQHF. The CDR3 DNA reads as TGCAGCGTTGTAGGGGCCCCTGGACAGCCCCAGCATTTT.

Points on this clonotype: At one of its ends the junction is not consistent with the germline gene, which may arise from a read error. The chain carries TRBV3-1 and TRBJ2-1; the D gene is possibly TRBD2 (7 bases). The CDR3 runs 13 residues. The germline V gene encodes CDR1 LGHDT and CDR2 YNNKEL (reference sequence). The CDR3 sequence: CASTQGGGNEQFF. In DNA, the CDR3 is TGTGCCAGCACCCAAGGGGGGGGCAATGAGCAGTTCTTC.